The entry that follows covers one T cell receptor (beta chain) sequence. The data were taken from a study of blood T cell repertoires in COVID-19. Across the whole study: The origin of the acute and convalescent COVID-19 samples was the United States, Italy and Spain.

Original methodology: Scientists estimated how many nucleated cells there were by amplifying reference gene primers. TCRdb keeps only in-frame clones here, not all; method: immunoSEQ multiplex PCR. V and J calls and clone size are copied from that table; D and trimming were computed from the DNA. The table has some 220,000 clones, 80% to 85% seen once. This receptor was identified in a young woman who had recovered from COVID-19. Sequenced material: peripheral blood.

The CDR3 coding sequence is TGTGCCACCTCAACCCGGGGGGCGGGGGAGACCCAGTACTTC. Protein sequence: CATSTRGAGETQYF. The chain combines TRBV10-3 with TRBJ2-5, with TRBD2 as a possible D gene (7 bases). V lost 10 bases to trimming and J lost 5 bases, with 20 bases between them. CDR1 and CDR2 (germline): ENHRY, SYGVKD. CDR3 size: 14 residues.